Presented here are 25 T cell receptor beta chains from one specimen sequenced in a study of T cell changes during pregnancy in multiple sclerosis. Assay used: immunoSEQ multiplex PCR; TCRdb lists only in-frame clones, some missing. The sample comprises around 50,000 clones, over 90% of which are singletons, and 0.55% to 0.65% rests with the top ten. Sequenced here: CD4+ T cells from peripheral blood mononuclear cells, sampled after pregnancy. The receptors stem from a female donor in good health, enrolled as a control in a pregnancy study.

The chain carries TRBV19 and TRBJ2-1; D call uncertain. Germline V gives CDR1 LNHDA, CDR2 SQIVND (reference sequence). The CDR3 has 14 residues. V was pared by 3 bases and J by 3 bases, with 9 bases between. The CDR3 nucleotides read TGTGCCAGTAGTATGACTGGATACTACAATGAGCAGTTCTTC. Translating it yields CASSMTGYYNEQFF.

This chain connects TRBV6-5 to TRBJ1-1; 7 nucleotides match TRBD1. V lost 4 bases to trimming and J lost 0 bases; unmatched junction nucleotides: 2. Germline V gene lookup returns CDR1 MNHEY and CDR2 SVGAGI. The CDR3 loop spans 14 amino acids. CDR3 DNA: TGTGCCAGCAGTTCAACAGGGGTGAACACTGAAGCTTTCTTT. Its translation is CASSSTGVNTEAFF.

The genes are TRBV16 and TRBJ1-1; D gene uncertain. The CDR3 has 16 residues. CDR1 and CDR2 (germline): KGHSY, FQNENV. V was clipped by 3 bases and J by 7 bases, with 21 bases between them. Here the CDR3 reads CASSQLWASGPIEAFF. CDR3 sequence (DNA): TGTGCCAGCAGCCAGTTATGGGCTAGCGGGCCCATTGAAGCTTTCTTT.

The chain has TRBV4-1 and TRBJ2-7; TRBD2 matches 7 bases. CDR3 size: 14 residues. Per germline, CDR1 MGHRA and CDR2 YSYEKL. After removal of 4 bases from V and 6 bases from J, the junction contained 9 bases not matched to a gene. In nucleotides, the CDR3 is TGCGCCAGCAGCCGAGTGGGAGGGCCGGCCGAGCAGTACTTC. It encodes CASSRVGGPAEQYF.

The chain joins TRBV7-9 to TRBJ1-2; TRBD1 agrees at 9 bases. V was clipped by 1 base and J by 7 bases; unmatched bases: 1. The CDR3 is 13 amino acids. Germline V gene lookup returns CDR1 SEHNR and CDR2 FQNEAQ (reference sequence). CDR3 nucleotide sequence: TGTGCCAGCAGCTTAGGGACAGGGGTTGGCTACACCTTC. As protein: CASSLGTGVGYTF.

The chain joins TRBV19 to TRBJ1-2; 9 bases are a match to TRBD1. The V gene's germline CDR1 is LNHDA and CDR2 SQIVND (reference sequence). J gave up 5 bases and V 5 bases, and 3 bases lay outside the gene matches. The CDR3 totals 13 residues. DNA of the CDR3: TGTGCCAGTAGTGACGACAGGGGGTATGGCTACACCTTC. This sequence encodes CASSDDRGYGYTF.

The V and J genes are TRBV5-1 and TRBJ2-2; D gene uncertain. This CDR3 spans 12 amino acids. Per germline, CDR1 SGHRS and CDR2 YFSETQ. V shed 4 bases and J shed 5 bases, with 6 bases lying between them. CDR3 region: CASSGSTGELFF. DNA for the CDR3: TGCGCCAGCAGCGGCAGTACCGGGGAGCTGTTTTTT.

V gene TRBV6-5 combines with J gene TRBJ1-1; D possibly corresponds to TRBD1 (5 bases). The CDR3 sequence is 15 residues long. From germline, CDR1 is MNHEY and CDR2 SVGAGI. V was cut by 0 bases and J by 3 bases, with 11 bases left in between. CDR3 in DNA: TGTGCCAGCAGTTACTCGGGGCTATCGGACACTGAAGCTTTCTTT. Its translation: CASSYSGLSDTEAFF.

V usage is TRBV11-3 and J usage is TRBJ2-1; possibly TRBD1 for D (6 bases). Germline V lookup: CDR1 SGHNT, CDR2 YENEEA. The CDR3 runs to 15 residues. V was shortened by 5 bases and J by 6 bases, with 17 bases between the two germline ends. CDR3 in DNA: TGTGCCAGCAGCCTTGGGACACAGTATATCAATGAGCAGTTCTTC. Its protein product is CASSLGTQYINEQFF.

V is TRBV29-1 and J is TRBJ1-1; D gene uncertain. The CDR3 totals 13 residues. Germline loops: CDR1 SQVTM, CDR2 ANQGSEA. V was cut by 8 bases and J by 8 bases, with 21 bases left in between. CDR3 amino acids: CSSREDGSMEAFF. CDR3 nucleotide sequence: TGCAGCAGCCGGGAGGATGGGAGTATGGAAGCTTTCTTT.

The gene calls are TRBV5-4 and TRBJ2-1; 8 nucleotides line up with TRBD1. The V gene's germline CDR1 is SGHNT and CDR2 YYREEE (reference sequence). The CDR3 runs 15 residues. V shed 4 bases, J shed 8 bases, and the junction held 11 bases outside the gene matches. The CDR3 here is CASSRRGPARDEQFF. DNA of the CDR3: TGTGCCAGCAGCCGCAGGGGGCCGGCGCGGGATGAGCAGTTCTTC.

The CDR3 sequence is CASTTADQETQYF. The DNA for the CDR3 is TGCGCCAGCACAACGGCGGATCAAGAGACCCAGTACTTC. The V call is TRBV5-1, the J call TRBJ2-5; no reliable D call. This CDR3 contains 13 residues. Germline CDR1 is SGHRS and CDR2 is YFSETQ. V lost 6 bases, J lost 2 bases, and 11 bases lay in between.

Here the CDR3 DNA reads TGTGCCAGCAGCGTATACTCCGATCATCAGCCCCAGCATTTT. It encodes CASSVYSDHQPQHF. The chain combines TRBV9 with TRBJ1-5; D not certain. The CDR3 runs 14 residues. The germline V gene encodes CDR1 SGDLS and CDR2 YYNGEE. Trimming left V 1 base short and J 5 bases short, with 10 bases between.

The rearrangement links TRBV28 to TRBJ1-2, with a weak D call TRBD1 (6 bases). V lost 6 bases and J lost 8, with 22 bases in between. Looked up from germline, CDR1 is MDHEN and CDR2 is SYDVKM. This CDR3 has 15 residues. The CDR3 loop is CASSLGGGALRGYTF. The CDR3 DNA sequence: TGTGCCAGCAGCCTAGGGGGGGGTGCTCTTCGGGGCTACACCTTC.

J is TRBJ1-1 and V is TRBV30, with D possibly matching TRBD1 (5 bases). The CDR3 is made up of 16 amino acids. CDR1 and CDR2 (germline): GTSNPN, SVGIG (reference sequence). V lost 8 bases and J 4 bases, leaving 26 bases between the germline ends. CDR3 coding DNA: TGTGCCGGACTTGGACTACTTCGGGGGGATGGCACTGAAGCTTTCTTT. It yields the protein CAGLGLLRGDGTEAFF.

The chain combines TRBV7-9 with TRBJ1-4; D gene ambiguous. CDR1 is SEHNR, CDR2 FQNEAQ, per germline (reference sequence). The CDR3 totals 14 residues. Between the trimmed V and J ends, which lost 10 bases and 0 bases, there was a span of 12 bases. DNA for the CDR3: TGTGCCACACGTGCTCGAGCAACTAATGAAAAACTGTTTTTT. Amino acids: CATRARATNEKLFF.

This chain uses TRBV6-1 with TRBJ1-5, with unresolved D. Per the germline V gene, CDR1 is MNHNS and CDR2 is SASEGT. The V and J ends lost 1 base and 3 bases respectively, with 16 bases between them. The CDR3 consists of 17 residues. The CDR3: CASSEGRGGSSNQPQHF. CDR3 bases: TGTGCCAGCAGTGAAGGCCGAGGTGGCAGCTCCAATCAGCCCCAGCATTTT.

This chain connects TRBV4-1 to TRBJ2-7; TRBD2 matches 13 bases. The CDR3 has 18 residues. V gave up 4 bases and J gave up 3 bases; unmatched junction bases: 12. Germline V gives CDR1 MGHRA, CDR2 YSYEKL. In DNA form, the CDR3 reads TGCGCCAGCAGCCTACGACTAGCGGGGGGCCTAGACATCTACGAGCAGTACTTC. Translating gives CASSLRLAGGLDIYEQYF.

The chain links TRBV19 to TRBJ2-3; 12 positions match TRBD2. The germline CDR1 and CDR2 sequences are LNHDA and SQIVND (reference sequence). The junction had 5 bases not matched to a gene; V was cut back by 3 bases and J by 1 base. There are 17 residues in the CDR3. CDR3 DNA: TGTGCCAGTAGTATCCGACTAGCGGGAGTAGGCACAGATACGCAGTATTTT. As protein: CASSIRLAGVGTDTQYF.

The rearrangement links TRBV9 to TRBJ2-1; D perhaps matches TRBD2 (6 bases). The CDR3 totals 11 residues. V lost 7 bases to trimming and J lost 8 bases, with 10 bases between them. Germline V lookup: CDR1 SGDLS, CDR2 YYNGEE. CDR3 nucleotide sequence: TGTGCCAGCGGGAGGCGGTATGAGCAGTTCTTC. Protein product: CASGRRYEQFF.

The genes are TRBV2 and TRBJ2-3, with D possibly matching TRBD1 (5 bases). The CDR3 is 15 amino acids. Trimming removed 6 bases at V and 2 bases at J, with 15 bases between. Germline V gene lookup returns CDR1 SNHLY and CDR2 FYNNEI. Here the CDR3 reads CASSVYRSNTDTQYF. In DNA form, the CDR3 reads TGTGCCAGCAGCGTCTACAGGAGTAACACAGATACGCAGTATTTT.

V and J are TRBV19 and TRBJ1-1, with TRBD1 as a possible D gene (6 bases). The V end was cut by 5 bases, the J end by 1 base, with 14 bases between. This CDR3 region has 15 residues. CDR1 is LNHDA and CDR2 is SQIVND in the germline V gene (reference sequence). The CDR3 coding sequence is TGTGCCAGTAGTCCCCTGGCAGGGGCGAACACTGAAGCTTTCTTT. Its translation is CASSPLAGANTEAFF.

The rearrangement joins TRBV6-1 to TRBJ2-7, with TRBD1 identical over 8 bases. V lost 3 bases to trimming and J lost 5 bases; unmatched junction nucleotides: 6. Germline lookup yields CDR1 MNHNS and CDR2 SASEGT. This CDR3 contains 14 residues. This chain's CDR3 is CASSDLRTGNEQYF. The CDR3 bases are TGTGCCAGCAGTGACCTACGGACAGGGAACGAGCAGTACTTC.

The CDR3 DNA reads TGTGCCAGCAGGACTAGCGGGAGGAATGAGCAGTTCTTC. Translation gives CASRTSGRNEQFF. V usage is TRBV6-1 and J usage is TRBJ2-1, with 13 bases that match TRBD2. The trim removed 6 bases at V and 7 bases at J, leaving 0 bases unmatched. This CDR3 contains 13 residues. Looked up from germline, CDR1 is MNHNS and CDR2 is SASEGT.

The chain uses TRBV19 and TRBJ2-5; a possible D gene is TRBD2 (6 bases). Per the germline V gene, CDR1 is LNHDA and CDR2 is SQIVND (reference sequence). The CDR3 consists of 12 residues. CDR3 in amino acids: CAVGRAGETQYF. CDR3 bases: TGTGCAGTTGGTAGGGCGGGGGAGACCCAGTACTTC.